This paragraph reports one T cell receptor beta chain. The antigen remains undetermined. Looked up from germline, CDR1 is MGHDK and CDR2 is SYGVNS. The ends were cut back, 4 bases at V and 4 bases at J, with 8 bases in the middle. This CDR3 region has 13 residues. Both 60 Vbeta primers and 13 Jbeta primers went into the PCR. Per the authors' pipeline: Roughly 76 million unique TCR beta chains, about 11 million of them shared, were counted by a later analysis. TCRdb's copy holds only in-frame clones and misses some; the assay was immunoSEQ multiplex PCR. That table supplies the V and J calls and clone size; D and trimming were determined from the DNA. The sample holds 200,000 or so clones, more than 80% seen once. The data were obtained in a study of cytomegalovirus exposure and HLA in healthy donors. Regarding the study as a whole: The dataset shows that most TCR sequences were rare, while some public TCRs occurred in many donors. TCR beta V segments were, for the most part, productive about 87% or about 30% of the time in an earlier analysis.

This TCR came from a woman aged 50 to 60 in good health and CMV-seropositive. The sequenced sample consisted of PBMCs. The chain links TRBV25-1 to TRBJ2-1; tentative D call: TRBD2 (6 bases). In DNA form, the CDR3 reads TGTGCCAGCAGTGCAGGAGGGTACAATGAGCAGTTCTTC. It codes for CASSAGGYNEQFF.